This is a list of T cell receptor beta chains from one sample in a study of blood T cell repertoires in COVID-19. The data were produced by immunoSEQ multiplex PCR, yet TCRdb's version contains in-frame clones alone and is incomplete. The repertoire has about 200,000 clones, about 87% of them found once; the top ten carry more than 2.5%. What was sequenced was peripheral blood. These receptors were obtained from a man in his sixties with acute or convalescent COVID-19. CDR3s include the opening cysteine and the closing phenylalanine or tryptophan. D genes are given only for firm matches. Clone size is shown for a subset of rows, as once, few, many or a class of expanded clone.

cdr3_nt cdr3_aa d_call clone_size j_call v_call
TGCGCCAGCAGCCCCCTGGGGGCCAACGTCCTGACTTTC CASSPLGANVLTF NA NA TRBJ2-6 TRBV5-1
TGTGCCAGCAGCCTACGGGACAGGGGATTCTCCTACGAGCAGTACTTC CASSLRDRGFSYEQYF TRBD1 NA TRBJ2-7 TRBV11-2
TGTGCCAGTAGTAAGGGGACAGGCCAAGAGACCCAGTACTTC CASSKGTGQETQYF TRBD1 NA TRBJ2-5 TRBV19
TGTGCCAGCCACTTCCGGGGAAGCTCTGGGGCCAACGTCCTGACTTTC CASHFRGSSGANVLTF NA many TRBJ2-6 TRBV2
TGCGCCAGCAGCTTGGCTCCGGACAGTTACGAGCAGTACTTC CASSLAPDSYEQYF NA NA TRBJ2-7 TRBV5-1
TGTGCCATCAGTGATCGACAGGGCTCCTACGAGCAGTACTTC CAISDRQGSYEQYF TRBD1 NA TRBJ2-7 TRBV10-3
TGCGCCAGCAGCTGGGGCGGGGGGCAGAATGGCTACACCTTC CASSWGGGQNGYTF NA NA TRBJ1-2 TRBV5-1
TGTGCCAGCAGCCAGGGGCCGGGACAGGATCGTCTCGGCTACACCTTC CASSQGPGQDRLGYTF TRBD1 NA TRBJ1-2 TRBV2
TGTGCCAGCAGCTTGGGGTACACCTACGAGCAGTACTTC CASSLGYTYEQYF NA once TRBJ2-7 TRBV5-8
TGTGCCAGTAGTGCCGGGACAGGCAATCAGCCCCAGCATTTT CASSAGTGNQPQHF TRBD1 NA TRBJ1-5 TRBV19
TGTGCCAGCAGTTACTCTAAAATGCCAGGCAAAGAGACCCAGTACTTC CASSYSKMPGKETQYF NA NA TRBJ2-5 TRBV6-5
TGCGCCAGCAGTCAATCGCGGGTAGCTAACTATGGCTACACCTTC CASSQSRVANYGYTF NA NA TRBJ1-2 TRBV23-1
TGTGCCAGCAGCAAATTGGGGAGCTCCTACGAGCAGTACTTC CASSKLGSSYEQYF NA NA TRBJ2-7 TRBV9
TGTGCCATCAGAAAGGACAGCTCCTACGAGCAGTACTTC CAIRKDSSYEQYF NA NA TRBJ2-7 TRBV10-3
TGTGCCATCAGTGGTCGGGACAGGGGGATCCAGCCCCAGCATTTT CAISGRDRGIQPQHF TRBD1 once TRBJ1-5 TRBV10-3
TGTGCCAGCAGCTTAAAACCAGGGGAGCCCCAGCATTTT CASSLKPGEPQHF NA NA TRBJ1-5 TRBV7-3
TGTGCCAGCAGTGGGCAAGTTACCGCTTATGAAAAACTGTTTTTT CASSGQVTAYEKLFF NA NA TRBJ1-4 TRBV25-1
TGTGCCAGTAGTACTAGCGGGGGGGTGAGGAATGAGCAGTTCTTC CASSTSGGVRNEQFF TRBD2 few TRBJ2-1 TRBV19